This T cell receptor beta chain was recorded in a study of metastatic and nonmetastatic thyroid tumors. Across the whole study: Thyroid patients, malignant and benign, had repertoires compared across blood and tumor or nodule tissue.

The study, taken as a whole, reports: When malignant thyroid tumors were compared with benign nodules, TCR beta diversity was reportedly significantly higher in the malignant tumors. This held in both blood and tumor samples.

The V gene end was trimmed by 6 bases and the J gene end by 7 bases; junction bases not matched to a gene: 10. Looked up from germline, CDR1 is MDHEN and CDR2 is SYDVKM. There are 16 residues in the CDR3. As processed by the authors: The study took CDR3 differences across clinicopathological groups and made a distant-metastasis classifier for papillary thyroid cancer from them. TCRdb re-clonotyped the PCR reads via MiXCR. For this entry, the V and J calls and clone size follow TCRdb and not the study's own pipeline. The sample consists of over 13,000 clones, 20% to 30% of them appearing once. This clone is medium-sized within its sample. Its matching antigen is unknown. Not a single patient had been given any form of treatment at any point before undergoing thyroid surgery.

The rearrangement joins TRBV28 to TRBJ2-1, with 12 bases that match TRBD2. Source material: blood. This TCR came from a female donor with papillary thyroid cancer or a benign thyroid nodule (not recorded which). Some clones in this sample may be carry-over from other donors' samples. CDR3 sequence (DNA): TGTGCCAGCAGCCGAGCGACTAGCGGGAGAGGGAATGAGCAGTTCTTC. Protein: CASSRATSGRGNEQFF.